This is a list of T cell receptor beta chains from one sample in a study of control samples from healthy donors and cancer patients. Measured with immunoSEQ multiplex PCR; TCRdb has only the in-frame clones, and not every one. Of fewer than 90,000 clones in the sample, about 87% were seen once. The sequenced material came from PBMCs. The origin of the receptors is a woman aged 55-70 years with head and neck cancer. Each CDR3 is given with its conserved first and last residue. A D gene is named only where the DNA matches it firmly. Clone size, where shown, is once, few, many, or a class for clones that have expanded.

J: TRBJ2-1; D: NA; size: NA; V: TRBV7-9; CDR3: CASSPDVTPRGEQFF; DNA: TGTGCCAGCAGCCCCGATGTGACTCCGAGGGGTGAGCAGTTCTTC
J: TRBJ2-3; D: TRBD2; size: NA; V: TRBV5-1; CDR3: CASSLPVASGNTDTQYF; DNA: TGCGCCAGCAGCTTGCCCGTAGCTAGCGGCAACACAGATACGCAGTATTTT
J: TRBJ2-2; D: NA; size: NA; V: TRBV27; CDR3: CASSLINGELFF; DNA: TGTGCCAGCAGTTTAATTAACGGGGAGCTGTTTTTT
J: TRBJ2-7; D: TRBD2; size: NA; V: TRBV6-5; CDR3: CASSYWGAGGRSEQYF; DNA: TGTGCCAGCAGTTACTGGGGCGCGGGAGGGAGGTCCGAGCAGTACTTC
J: TRBJ2-1; D: TRBD2; size: NA; V: TRBV7-8; CDR3: CASSETSVIYNEQFF; DNA: TGTGCCAGCAGCGAGACTAGCGTGATCTACAATGAGCAGTTCTTC
J: TRBJ2-1; D: TRBD2; size: NA; V: TRBV19; CDR3: CASSKAGGHYNEQFF; DNA: TGTGCCAGTAGTAAAGCGGGAGGACACTACAATGAGCAGTTCTTC
J: TRBJ1-2; D: TRBD1; size: medium-sized; V: TRBV27; CDR3: CASSPVTGGWGYTF; DNA: TGTGCCAGCAGTCCCGTTACAGGGGGCTGGGGCTACACCTTC
J: TRBJ1-3; D: TRBD1; size: NA; V: TRBV5-4; CDR3: CASSQPGQGLSANTIYF; DNA: TGTGCCAGCAGCCAGCCGGGACAGGGGCTTTCCGCAAACACCATATATTTT
J: TRBJ2-3; D: NA; size: once; V: TRBV5-1; CDR3: CASSLFQADYHTDTQYF; DNA: TGCGCCAGCAGCTTGTTTCAAGCGGACTATCACACAGATACGCAGTATTTT
J: TRBJ2-7; D: NA; size: once; V: TRBV11-2; CDR3: CASSLNAVNRRTGAYEQYF; DNA: TGTGCCAGCAGCTTAAACGCCGTGAACAGACGGACCGGGGCGTACGAGCAGTACTTC
J: TRBJ2-3; D: NA; size: NA; V: TRBV19; CDR3: CASSMQAWSIGTDTQYF; DNA: TGTGCCAGTAGTATGCAGGCTTGGAGTATCGGCACAGATACGCAGTATTTT
J: TRBJ1-6; D: NA; size: NA; V: TRBV30; CDR3: CAWGRKTSYNSPLHF; DNA: TGTGCCTGGGGACGGAAGACCTCCTATAATTCACCCCTCCACTTT
J: TRBJ2-2; D: NA; size: NA; V: TRBV2; CDR3: CASSEDGPNTGELFF; DNA: TGTGCCAGCAGTGAGGACGGTCCGAACACCGGGGAGCTGTTTTTT
J: TRBJ2-2; D: TRBD2; size: NA; V: TRBV7-9; CDR3: CASSRTSGNTGELFF; DNA: TGTGCCAGCAGTAGGACTAGCGGGAACACCGGGGAGCTGTTTTTT
J: TRBJ2-2; D: NA; size: NA; V: TRBV14; CDR3: CASSQGWPNTGELFF; DNA: TGTGCCAGCAGCCAGGGGTGGCCGAACACCGGGGAGCTGTTTTTT
J: TRBJ2-1; D: TRBD2; size: NA; V: TRBV5-6; CDR3: CASSLLASGGQFF; DNA: TGTGCCAGCAGCTTGTTAGCCAGCGGGGGGCAGTTCTTC
J: TRBJ2-1; D: NA; size: NA; V: TRBV30; CDR3: CAWRSSNEQFF; DNA: TGTGCCTGGAGGTCATCCAATGAGCAGTTCTTC
J: TRBJ2-3; D: TRBD2; size: NA; V: TRBV10-1; CDR3: CASSVSVGIAGTTDTQYF; DNA: TGCGCCAGCAGTGTATCGGTTGGGATAGCGGGAACCACAGATACGCAGTATTTT
J: TRBJ2-5; D: NA; size: NA; V: TRBV5-1; CDR3: CASSWIGETQYF; DNA: TGCGCCAGCAGTTGGATCGGGGAGACCCAGTACTTC
J: TRBJ1-1; D: NA; size: few; V: TRBV27; CDR3: CASSHRDITEAFF; DNA: TGTGCCAGCAGCCACAGGGACATCACTGAAGCTTTCTTT
J: TRBJ1-1; D: NA; size: few; V: TRBV27; CDR3: CASSLDWVNTEAFF; DNA: TGTGCCAGCAGTCTGGACTGGGTGAACACTGAAGCTTTCTTT
J: TRBJ2-6; D: NA; size: NA; V: TRBV27; CDR3: CASSPLPSGANVLTF; DNA: TGTGCCAGCAGTCCTCTACCGTCTGGGGCCAACGTCCTGACTTTC
J: TRBJ2-1; D: TRBD1; size: NA; V: TRBV5-4; CDR3: CASSGRDRGRANEQFF; DNA: TGTGCCAGCAGCGGTAGAGACAGGGGGCGCGCCAATGAGCAGTTCTTC
J: TRBJ2-1; D: NA; size: NA; V: TRBV24-1; CDR3: CATSDWGGGVDNEQFF; DNA: TGTGCCACCAGTGATTGGGGCGGAGGGGTAGACAATGAGCAGTTCTTC
J: TRBJ1-1; D: NA; size: once; V: TRBV19; CDR3: CASSGQLNTEAFF; DNA: TGTGCCAGTAGTGGACAGTTGAACACTGAAGCTTTCTTT
J: TRBJ2-7; D: NA; size: NA; V: TRBV5-1; CDR3: CASSFRQRYEQYF; DNA: TGCGCCAGCAGCTTTCGACAGAGGTACGAGCAGTACTTC
J: TRBJ1-1; D: TRBD1; size: once; V: TRBV5-5; CDR3: CASSLVGTGFTEAFF; DNA: TGTGCCAGCAGCTTGGTCGGGACAGGCTTCACTGAAGCTTTCTTT
J: TRBJ2-3; D: TRBD2; size: NA; V: TRBV10-2; CDR3: CASGAGGGDTQYF; DNA: TGCGCCAGCGGGGCGGGAGGCGGGGATACGCAGTATTTT
J: TRBJ2-7; D: NA; size: NA; V: TRBV6-6; CDR3: CASSYFTSYEQYF; DNA: TGTGCCAGCAGTTACTTTACCTCCTACGAGCAGTACTTC
J: TRBJ2-6; D: TRBD1; size: once; V: TRBV18; CDR3: CASSPRGQGGSGANVLTF; DNA: TGTGCCAGCTCACCAAGGGGGCAAGGGGGCTCTGGGGCCAACGTCCTGACTTTC
J: TRBJ1-1; D: NA; size: NA; V: TRBV12-3/TRBV12-4; CDR3: CASSPGTKAFF; DNA: TGTGCCAGCAGTCCCGGGACAAAAGCTTTCTTT